This entry concerns a single T cell receptor (beta chain). In the study's own analysis: Counts of nucleated cells, estimated from reference gene primer amplification, were obtained. The assay was immunoSEQ multiplex PCR, and TCRdb's table has in-frame clones only and misses some. The DNA gave D and trimming, while V, J and clone size come from that table. This sample has under 200,000 clones; 90% to 95% occur once, and the top ten carry 0.45% to 0.65%. The data originate from a study of blood T cell repertoires in COVID-19. Across the study: Acute-phase and convalescent COVID-19 samples originated in the United States, Italy and Spain. PBMCs, B-cell-depleted T cells, or T cells provided the cDNA or gDNA that made up the material.

The sequenced sample was peripheral blood. This TCR came from a man between 45 and 60 years old with acute or convalescent COVID-19.

CDR3 protein: CASSEGGTSGRGEQFF. Here the CDR3 DNA reads TGTGCCAGCAGTGAAGGGGGGACTAGCGGGAGGGGGGAGCAGTTCTTC. The chain joins TRBV6-1 to TRBJ2-1; TRBD2 matches 16 bases. The V and J ends lost 1 base and 10 bases, in that order; junction bases with no gene match: 4. Germline V lookup: CDR1 MNHNS, CDR2 SASEGT. The CDR3 consists of 16 residues.